Listed below are T cell receptor beta chains from one sample, sequenced in a study of T-cell reconstitution after alpha-beta-depleted transplantation in children. TCRdb reprocessed the PCR reads with MiXCR, giving one entry per CDR3 protein. In the table there are around 410,000 distinct CDR3 sequences, 11% of which are singletons. The sequencing used PBMCs from the stem cell graft donor, collected from the stem cell graft. These TCRs come from a human donor who donated a stem cell graft to a child with acute myeloid leukemia. Both conserved end residues are part of each CDR3. A D gene is named only where the DNA matches it firmly. A row's size may be missing; if present it is once, few, many or a size class.

D: TRBD2; V: TRBV20-1; size: .; J: TRBJ2-4; CDR3: CSASSAGGLLAKNSQYF; DNA: TGCAGTGCTAGCTCGGCGGGGGGTCTCCTAGCCAAAAACAGTCAGTACTTC
D: TRBD2; V: TRBV5-6; size: few; J: TRBJ2-1; CDR3: CASSLSLLAGPHGNEQFF; DNA: TGTGCCAGCAGCTTGTCTCTGCTAGCGGGACCCCACGGCAATGAGCAGTTCTTC
D: .; V: TRBV5-1; size: few; J: TRBJ2-3; CDR3: CASSLGSVADTQYF; DNA: TGCGCCAGCAGCTTGGGTTCTGTGGCAGATACGCAGTATTTT
D: TRBD1; V: TRBV12-5; size: .; J: TRBJ2-2; CDR3: CASGLSTGTGTTGELFF; DNA: TGTGCTAGTGGTTTGTCAACCGGGACAGGGACCACCGGGGAGCTGTTTTTT
D: TRBD2; V: TRBV20-1; size: many; J: TRBJ2-5; CDR3: CSARAGVPQETQYF; DNA: TGCAGTGCTAGGGCGGGAGTCCCCCAAGAGACCCAGTACTTC
D: TRBD2; V: TRBV27; size: few; J: TRBJ2-7; CDR3: CASSFKAGGPYEQYF; DNA: TGTGCCAGCAGTTTCAAAGCGGGAGGGCCCTACGAGCAGTACTTC
D: .; V: TRBV29-1; size: many; J: TRBJ2-1; CDR3: CSVEDPGKSSYNEQFF; DNA: TGCAGCGTTGAAGATCCAGGGAAGAGCTCCTACAATGAGCAGTTCTTC
D: .; V: TRBV5-1; size: many; J: TRBJ1-3; CDR3: CASSLVPQDSGRNTIYF; DNA: TGCGCCAGCAGCTTGGTGCCGCAGGACAGCGGTAGAAACACCATATATTTT
D: TRBD2; V: TRBV20-1; size: .; J: TRBJ2-2; CDR3: CSATAPTSGITGELFF; DNA: TGCAGTGCCACCGCTCCGACTAGCGGGATCACCGGGGAGCTGTTTTTT
D: .; V: TRBV12-3/TRBV12-4; size: many; J: TRBJ2-7; CDR3: CASSRTVYEQYF; DNA: TGTGCCAGCAGCAGGACAGTATACGAGCAGTACTTC
D: TRBD1; V: TRBV5-1; size: few; J: TRBJ1-1; CDR3: CASRSGQGDTEAFF; DNA: TGCGCCAGCAGGAGTGGACAGGGGGACACTGAAGCTTTCTTT
D: TRBD2; V: TRBV7-9; size: .; J: TRBJ2-1; CDR3: CASSLVASGRIEQFF; DNA: TGTGCCAGCAGCTTAGTGGCTAGCGGGAGGATTGAGCAGTTCTTC
D: .; V: TRBV7-6; size: few; J: TRBJ2-5; CDR3: CASSLRSGGLGETQYF; DNA: TGTGCCAGCAGCTTACGCTCGGGGGGCTTGGGAGAGACCCAGTACTTC
D: .; V: TRBV2; size: few; J: TRBJ2-2; CDR3: CASSDRELFF; DNA: TGTGCCAGCAGTGATAGAGAGCTGTTTTTT
D: .; V: TRBV5-4; size: few; J: TRBJ1-2; CDR3: CASSFYRTGANYGYTF; DNA: TGTGCCAGCAGCTTTTACCGGACCGGTGCTAACTATGGCTACACCTTC
D: TRBD2; V: TRBV7-2; size: .; J: TRBJ2-3; CDR3: CASRSSGVTDTQYF; DNA: TGTGCCTCGCGATCTAGCGGGGTCACAGATACGCAGTATTTT
D: .; V: TRBV11-3; size: .; J: TRBJ2-3; CDR3: CASSSRTAGDTQYF; DNA: TGTGCCAGCAGCTCCCGGACCGCTGGAGATACGCAGTATTTT
D: TRBD2; V: TRBV20-1; size: many; J: TRBJ2-7; CDR3: CSASPPSGRTLQYF; DNA: TGCAGTGCTAGTCCCCCTAGCGGGAGAACACTGCAGTACTTC
D: TRBD2; V: TRBV4-2; size: few; J: TRBJ2-7; CDR3: CASSQGILARSSYEQYF; DNA: TGTGCCAGCAGCCAAGGCATACTAGCGCGTAGCTCCTACGAGCAGTACTTC
D: TRBD1; V: TRBV16; size: few; J: TRBJ1-1; CDR3: CASRRPGTANTEAFF; DNA: TGTGCCAGCAGACGTCCCGGGACAGCGAACACTGAAGCTTTCTTT
D: TRBD2; V: TRBV29-1; size: .; J: TRBJ2-7; CDR3: CSGRLSGRPYEQYF; DNA: TGCAGCGGGAGACTTAGCGGGCGTCCCTACGAGCAGTACTTC
D: .; V: TRBV12-3/TRBV12-4; size: many; J: TRBJ1-4; CDR3: CASSSAGLVLNEKLFF; DNA: TGTGCCAGCAGTTCGGCAGGGCTAGTCCTTAATGAAAAACTGTTTTTT
D: TRBD1; V: TRBV20-1; size: .; J: TRBJ2-7; CDR3: CSADTGQDYEQYF; DNA: TGCAGTGCTGATACGGGACAGGACTACGAGCAGTACTTC
D: .; V: TRBV2; size: few; J: TRBJ1-2; CDR3: CASSEASTGRGGYTF; DNA: TGTGCCAGCAGTGAAGCGTCCACAGGGCGTGGTGGCTACACCTTC
D: .; V: TRBV29-1; size: .; J: TRBJ2-3; CDR3: CSVPPGSGPDTQYF; DNA: TGCAGCGTCCCGCCAGGATCGGGTCCAGATACGCAGTATTTT
D: .; V: TRBV2; size: few; J: TRBJ1-5; CDR3: CASNVGGISNQPQHF; DNA: TGTGCCAGCAACGTCGGGGGGATTAGCAATCAGCCCCAGCATTTT
D: .; V: TRBV27; size: .; J: TRBJ1-4; CDR3: CASSGDWTAEKLFF; DNA: TGTGCCAGCAGTGGGGACTGGACGGCAGAAAAACTGTTTTTT
D: .; V: TRBV7-8; size: .; J: TRBJ2-7; CDR3: CASSYDHYEQYF; DNA: TGTGCCAGCAGCTACGACCACTACGAGCAGTACTTC
D: TRBD2; V: TRBV6-1; size: few; J: TRBJ2-1; CDR3: CASKGGGIYNEQFF; DNA: TGTGCCAGCAAGGGCGGGGGGATATACAATGAGCAGTTCTTC